This TCR beta chain stems from a study of Ad26.COV2.S vaccination and SARS-CoV-2 variants. At the level of the study: A participant enrolled in the COV1001 Ad26.COV2.S trial arm provided the sample. Donor got 5x10^10 or 1x10^11 viral particles of Ad26.COV2.S.

Generated by immunoSEQ multiplex PCR, the TCRdb table keeps only in-frame clones and is missing some. The sample lists around 300,000 clones; 75% to 90% were seen once. As for treatment: around 19 received Ad26.COV2.S at low or high dose, single or two shots; roughly five received placebo; per-sample allocation not given. Sampling took place 63 days after the first vaccine or placebo injection. This CDR3 is built from 13 residues. Trimming cost V 2 bases and J 7 bases, with 9 bases left between them. The source was peripheral blood, collected in a trial of Ad26.COV2.S vaccine versus placebo. The TCR comes from a person aged 18-60 years who received the Ad26.COV2.S COVID-19 vaccine or a placebo. The rearrangement uses TRBV12-3 or TRBV12-4 and TRBJ2-1, with D unresolved. CDR3 sequence reads: CASSLRAMNEQFF. The CDR3 nucleotides are TGTGCCAGCAGTTTAAGGGCTATGAATGAGCAGTTCTTC.